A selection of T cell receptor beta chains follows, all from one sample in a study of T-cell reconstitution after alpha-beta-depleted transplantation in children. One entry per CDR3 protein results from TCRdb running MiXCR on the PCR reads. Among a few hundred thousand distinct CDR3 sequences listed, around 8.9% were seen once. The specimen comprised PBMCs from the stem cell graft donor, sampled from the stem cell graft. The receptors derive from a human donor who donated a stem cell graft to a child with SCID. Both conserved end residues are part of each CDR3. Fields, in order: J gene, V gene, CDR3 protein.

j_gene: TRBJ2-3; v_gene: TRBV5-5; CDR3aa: CASLEGPDTQYF
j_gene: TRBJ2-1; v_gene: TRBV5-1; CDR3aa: CASSGRDRGLNEQFF
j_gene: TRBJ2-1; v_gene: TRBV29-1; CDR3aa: CSVEKRGTGKSSYNEQFF
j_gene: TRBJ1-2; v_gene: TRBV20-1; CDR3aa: CSARDGGQGDGYTF
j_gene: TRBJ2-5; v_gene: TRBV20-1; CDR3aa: CSARDPAGSLSETQYF
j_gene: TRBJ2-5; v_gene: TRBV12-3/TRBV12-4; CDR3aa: CASSLYATRSQYF
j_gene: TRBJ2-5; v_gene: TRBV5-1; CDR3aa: CASSLAYYPDGQETQYF
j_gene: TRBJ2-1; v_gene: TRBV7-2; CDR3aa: CASRRGGAVYNEQFF
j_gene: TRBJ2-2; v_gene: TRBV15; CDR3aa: CATSRGSAGMGSGELFF
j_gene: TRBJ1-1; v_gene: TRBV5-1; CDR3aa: CASSLVGVGNTEAFF
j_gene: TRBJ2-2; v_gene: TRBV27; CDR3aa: CASSPEGQGGTGELFF
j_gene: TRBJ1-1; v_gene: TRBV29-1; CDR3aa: CSVDTNTEAFF
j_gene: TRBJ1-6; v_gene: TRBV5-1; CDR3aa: CASSLDYNSPLHF
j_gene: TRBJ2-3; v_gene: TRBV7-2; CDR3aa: CASSPQTGNTDTQYF
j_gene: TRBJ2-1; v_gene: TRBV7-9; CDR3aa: CASSLDKDSEDNEQFF
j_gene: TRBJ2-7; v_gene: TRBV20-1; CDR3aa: CSASGTVYDEQYF
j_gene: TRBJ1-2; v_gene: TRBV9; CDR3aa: CASSVARGSGGYGYTF
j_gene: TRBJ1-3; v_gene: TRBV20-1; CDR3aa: CSARQVAGNTIYF
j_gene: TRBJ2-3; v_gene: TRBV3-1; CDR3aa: CASSQDPGSTDTQYF
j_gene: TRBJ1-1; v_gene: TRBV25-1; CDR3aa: CASSELTGANTEAFF
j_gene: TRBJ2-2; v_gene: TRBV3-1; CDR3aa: CASSHGTGSPGELFF
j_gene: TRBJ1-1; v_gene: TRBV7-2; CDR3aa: CASSYDRGTEAFF
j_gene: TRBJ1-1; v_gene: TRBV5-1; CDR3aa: CASSLGGAGPEAFF
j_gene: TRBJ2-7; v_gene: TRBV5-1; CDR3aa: CASSLEGPAYEQYF
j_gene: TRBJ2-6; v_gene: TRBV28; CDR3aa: CASGSRANSGANVLTF
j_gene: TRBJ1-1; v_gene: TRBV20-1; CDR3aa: CSAARGLNTEAFF
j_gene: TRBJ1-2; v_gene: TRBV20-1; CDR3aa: CSARRWDQGYGYTF
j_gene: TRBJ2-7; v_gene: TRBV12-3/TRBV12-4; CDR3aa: CASSFPLGPHSYEQYF
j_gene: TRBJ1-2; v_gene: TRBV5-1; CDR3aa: CASPREANYGYTF
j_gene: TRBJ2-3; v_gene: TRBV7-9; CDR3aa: CASSLVLAGYSDTQYF
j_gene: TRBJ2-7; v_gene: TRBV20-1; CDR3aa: CSAPGKGKNSYEEQYF
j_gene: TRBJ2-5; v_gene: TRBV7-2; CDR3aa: CASSLRTKRAETQYF